This entry lists 32 T cell receptor beta chains sequenced from one sample in a study of shared clonotypes between healthy human individuals. CD8 cells classed as naive were CD45RO-negative and positively selected for CCR7, excluding terminally differentiated effector memory CD45RA+ cells. The assay was immunoSEQ multiplex PCR, and TCRdb's table has in-frame clones only and misses some. Here the sample spans roughly 1,800,000 clones, about 94% being singletons. The sample taken for sequencing was naive CD8+ T cells sorted from blood. The receptors derive from a man aged 18 to 29 in good health.

The DNA for the CDR3 is TGTGCCAGCAGCCCGGGACAGGGCCAAGCCTCCTACGAGCAGTACTTC. This encodes CASSPGQGQASYEQYF. The chain has TRBV5-5 and TRBJ2-7; 9 positions match TRBD1. V trimming: 4 bases; J trimming: 0 bases; junction bases outside the gene matches: 8. CDR1 and CDR2 (germline): SGHKS, YYEKEE (reference sequence). This CDR3 contains 16 residues.

The V and J genes are TRBV6-5 and TRBJ2-3, with no clear D. The CDR3 runs to 14 residues. The germline V gene has CDR1 MNHEY and CDR2 SVGAGI. Deletions cut 5 bases from V and 1 base from J, with 10 bases between. The CDR3 DNA sequence: TGTGCCAGCAGTCTCTTGTCCGGCACAGATACGCAGTATTTT. Residues: CASSLLSGTDTQYF.

The chain combines TRBV11-1 with TRBJ2-5; D gene ambiguous. CDR3 length: 12 residues. Germline CDR1 SGHAT, CDR2 FQDESV (reference sequence). Between the trimmed V and J ends, which lost 3 bases and 0 bases, there was a span of 2 bases. CDR3 coding DNA: TGTGCCAGCAGCTTCTACCAAGAGACCCAGTACTTC. Protein sequence: CASSFYQETQYF.

The V gene is TRBV5-5, the J gene TRBJ1-2; no clear D. CDR1 and CDR2 from the germline V gene are SGHKS and YYEKEE (reference sequence). CDR3 size: 14 residues. With 4 bases removed from V and 3 bases from J, the gap between germline ends came to 13 bases. The CDR3, as DNA: TGTGCCAGCAGCAGGCGGGGTTCGGACTATGGCTACACCTTC. Protein sequence: CASSRRGSDYGYTF. Full variable domain (missing parts from reference TRBV5-5 and TRBJ1-2): DAGVTQSPTHLIKTRGQQVTLRCSPISGHKSVSWYQQVLGQGPQFIFQYYEKEERGRGNFPDRFSARQFPNYSSELNVNALLLGDSALYLCASSRRGSDYGYTFGSGTRLTVV.

This chain uses TRBV2 with TRBJ2-3, with a possible D match to TRBD2 (6 bases). The germline CDR1 and CDR2 sequences are SNHLY and FYNNEI. V dropped 6 bases and J dropped 0 bases, with 10 bases sitting between them. The CDR3 is 14 amino acids. The DNA for the CDR3 is TGTGCCAGCAGGGCTAGCGAAAGCACAGATACGCAGTATTTT. Its translation: CASRASESTDTQYF. The variable domain in full, with the rest retrieved from reference TRBV2 and TRBJ2-3, is EPEVTQTPSHQVTQMGQEVILRCVPISNHLYFYWYRQILGQKVEFLVSFYNNEISEKSEIFDDQFSVERPDGSNFTLKIRSTKLEDSAMYFCASRASESTDTQYFGPGTRLTVL.

V gene TRBV5-6 combines with J gene TRBJ2-5, with D perhaps assigned TRBD1 or TRBD2 (6 bases each). CDR3 length equals 15 residues. The germline CDR1 and CDR2 sequences are SGHDT and YYEEEE. V lost 7 bases, J lost 2 bases, and 18 bases lay in between. CDR3 in amino acids: CASVSGWGAQETQYF. Here the CDR3 DNA reads TGTGCCAGCGTATCAGGGTGGGGGGCACAAGAGACCCAGTACTTC.

V is TRBV27 and J is TRBJ2-5; D gene uncertain. Germline V gene lookup returns CDR1 MNHEY and CDR2 SMNVEV (reference sequence). The V gene lost 3 bases and the J gene lost 5 bases, with 13 bases spanning the gap. The CDR3 is 14 amino acids. The chain's CDR3 is CASSFLGQVETQYF. The CDR3 DNA follows: TGTGCCAGCAGTTTTTTGGGCCAGGTTGAGACCCAGTACTTC.

The genes are TRBV13 and TRBJ2-2; 7 nucleotides align to TRBD1. Germline values: CDR1 PRHDT, CDR2 FYEKMQ (reference sequence). The CDR3 has 15 amino acids. V lost 3 bases, J lost 4 bases, and 5 bases stayed unmatched. The CDR3 sequence is CASSLLGGGTGELFF. The CDR3, as DNA: TGTGCCAGCAGCTTGTTAGGGGGCGGCACCGGGGAGCTGTTTTTT.

The chain joins TRBV5-5 to TRBJ2-5; D might be TRBD2 (6 bases). The CDR3 runs to 17 residues. Deletions cut 4 bases from V and 5 bases from J, with 24 bases between. The germline V gene encodes CDR1 SGHKS and CDR2 YYEKEE (reference sequence). The CDR3 nucleotides read TGTGCCAGCAGCCGCTCCTTGGCGGGGAATTCCCTCGAGACCCAGTACTTC. Its translation: CASSRSLAGNSLETQYF.

This rearrangement joins TRBV18 to TRBJ2-1; TRBD1 matches at 12 bases. The germline V gene encodes CDR1 KGHSH and CDR2 LQKENI. The CDR3 runs 15 residues. V was clipped by 3 bases and J by 7 bases; unmatched bases: 4. CDR3 sequence (DNA): TGTGCCAGCTCACCTCCGGGACAGGGGGCTAATGAGCAGTTCTTC. Protein product: CASSPPGQGANEQFF.

Concerning this clone: Other DNA variants within this sample encode the same CDR3. This sequence joins TRBV5-1 and TRBJ1-2; possibly TRBD1 for D (6 bases). V lost 0 bases to trimming and J lost 4 bases, with 13 bases between them. CDR1 is SGHRS and CDR2 is YFSETQ in the germline V gene. The CDR3 loop spans 15 amino acids. The CDR3 nucleotides are TGCGCCAGCAGCTTGGAAGGGGGAGCTTTCTATGGCTACACCTTC. Translation: CASSLEGGAFYGYTF.

The rearrangement links TRBV27 to TRBJ1-1; D perhaps matches TRBD1 (5 bases). Trimming pared 6 bases from V and 7 bases from J, leaving 33 bases between. This CDR3 spans 19 amino acids. Germline CDR1 reads MNHEY; CDR2 reads SMNVEV (reference sequence). Written as DNA, the CDR3 is TGTGCCAGCAGGTCCCTCGGGGCAGGGAACTTTCCTCGGGACGATGAAGCTTTCTTT. Translating gives CASRSLGAGNFPRDDEAFF.

The J gene is TRBJ2-3, the V gene TRBV27; tentatively, D is TRBD1 or TRBD2 (5 bases each). The V end lost 2 bases, the J end lost 2 bases, and 11 bases lay between the germline ends. The CDR3 consists of 15 residues. CDR1 is MNHEY, CDR2 SMNVEV, per germline (reference sequence). The CDR3 DNA reads TGTGCCAGCAGTTTAAGAGGGGCCCCCACAGATACGCAGTATTTT. Translating gives CASSLRGAPTDTQYF.

The rearrangement links TRBV29-1 to TRBJ2-3; D gene ambiguous. Trimming took 7 bases from V and 0 from J, leaving 11 bases between them. Germline V lookup: CDR1 SQVTM, CDR2 ANQGSEA. The CDR3 length is 13 residues. The CDR3 here is CSAAAVSTDTQYF. The CDR3 DNA reads TGCAGCGCTGCGGCGGTTAGCACAGATACGCAGTATTTT.

The chain carries TRBV2 and TRBJ2-7, with a possible D match to TRBD1 (6 bases). The CDR3 spans 18 residues. Germline V gives CDR1 SNHLY, CDR2 FYNNEI. The germline V and J ends were trimmed by 2 bases and 2 bases, with 22 bases remaining between them. CDR3 in DNA: TGTGCCAGCAGTGAATCGGGGCCGGGTTGGGGGCGACCCTACGAGCAGTACTTC. Translated, it gives CASSESGPGWGRPYEQYF. Complete variable domain (other parts from reference TRBV2 and TRBJ2-7): EPEVTQTPSHQVTQMGQEVILRCVPISNHLYFYWYRQILGQKVEFLVSFYNNEISEKSEIFDDQFSVERPDGSNFTLKIRSTKLEDSAMYFCASSESGPGWGRPYEQYFGPGTRLTVT.

The chain employs TRBV11-2 and TRBJ2-1; 10 nucleotides align to TRBD2. The CDR3 totals 17 residues. The V gene's germline CDR1 is SGHAT and CDR2 FQNNGV. V lost 4 bases to trimming and J lost 12 bases; unmatched junction nucleotides: 18. CDR3 sequence (DNA): TGTGCCAGCAGCTCTTTCAGAACTAGCGGGGAGGATTGGGGGCAGTTCTTC. Protein sequence: CASSSFRTSGEDWGQFF.

The chain links TRBV6-5 to TRBJ2-7; 14 positions match TRBD2. After removal of 5 bases from V and 2 bases from J, the junction contained 2 bases not matched to a gene. The length of the CDR3 is 15 residues. Looked up from germline, CDR1 is MNHEY and CDR2 is SVGAGI. As DNA, the CDR3 is TGTGCCAGCAGTGGGACTAGCGGGAGTACCTACGAGCAGTACTTC. Translated: CASSGTSGSTYEQYF.

The chain combines TRBV19 with TRBJ2-7, with TRBD2 as a possible D gene (6 bases). V was cut by 8 bases and J by 4 bases, with 9 bases left in between. The CDR3 runs to 11 residues. Germline assignment: CDR1 LNHDA and CDR2 SQIVND (reference sequence). CDR3 residues: CASQEGYEQYF. CDR3 nucleotides: TGTGCCAGTCAGGAGGGGTACGAGCAGTACTTC.

This clone has a single count. The chain has TRBV28 and TRBJ2-1, with 10 bases aligning to TRBD2. The CDR3 consists of 16 residues. CDR1 and CDR2 from the germline V gene are MDHEN and SYDVKM. Trimming at V came to 2 bases and at J to 9 bases, leaving 10 bases not matched to a gene. The CDR3 DNA follows: TGTGCCAGCAGTTTAGGTAGCGGGGGGCTTTCGGGTGAGCAGTTCTTC. Translating it yields CASSLGSGGLSGEQFF.

The chain carries TRBV6-1 and TRBJ1-2; TRBD1 is a possible D gene (6 bases). CDR1 is MNHNS and CDR2 is SASEGT in the germline V gene. Trimming shortened V by 2 bases and J by 4 bases, and 23 bases separated the two germline ends. This CDR3 is 18 amino acids long. CDR3 in amino acids: CASSESTGKWSKVYGYTF. The CDR3 nucleotides are TGTGCCAGCAGTGAATCAACAGGGAAGTGGAGTAAGGTCTATGGCTACACCTTC.

V usage is TRBV7-9 and J usage is TRBJ1-2, with no clear D. V was cut by 2 bases and J by 8 bases, with 9 bases left in between. The germline gives CDR1 SEHNR, CDR2 FQNEAQ (reference sequence). This CDR3 has 12 amino acids. The CDR3 is CASSLKEDGYTF. In DNA, the CDR3 is TGTGCCAGCAGCTTAAAGGAGGACGGCTACACCTTC.

The rearrangement uses TRBV30 and TRBJ1-1, with TRBD1 as a possible D gene (6 bases). This CDR3 has 12 amino acids. V was trimmed by 4 bases and J by 6 bases, leaving 12 bases between them. The V gene's germline CDR1 is GTSNPN and CDR2 SVGIG (reference sequence). CDR3 sequence reads: CAWTGVKPEAFF. The CDR3 DNA reads TGTGCCTGGACAGGGGTTAAGCCTGAAGCTTTCTTT.

V is TRBV27 and J is TRBJ2-7; possible D gene TRBD1, 6 bases. Germline CDR1 reads MNHEY; CDR2 reads SMNVEV (reference sequence). The CDR3 contains 14 residues. V shed 5 bases and J shed 7 bases, with 18 bases lying between them. The CDR3 reads CASSAGAEMGEQYF. CDR3 sequence (DNA): TGTGCCAGCAGTGCAGGGGCAGAAATGGGTGAGCAGTACTTC.

The CDR3 region has the DNA TGTGCCACGAAAATTGACAGGGGGCTATCCTACGAGCAGTACTTC. It translates to CATKIDRGLSYEQYF. The genes are TRBV6-6 and TRBJ2-7, with 10 bases aligning to TRBD1. Germline lookup yields CDR1 MNHNY and CDR2 SVGAGI (reference sequence). The CDR3 consists of 15 residues. The J segment lost 1 base and the V segment lost 10 bases, leaving 10 bases of the junction unmatched.

Written as DNA, the CDR3 is TGCGCCAGCAGCCAAGATCAGGGGTTTGGAAACACCATATATTTT. Translated: CASSQDQGFGNTIYF. The rearrangement joins TRBV4-1 to TRBJ1-3; a possible D gene is TRBD1 (6 bases). The CDR3 runs 15 residues. V was pared by 0 bases and J by 3 bases, with 9 bases between. In germline, CDR1 is MGHRA, CDR2 YSYEKL.

This chain uses TRBV28 with TRBJ2-7; 10 bases line up with TRBD1. The V segment lost 6 bases and the J segment 4 bases; nucleotides outside the gene matches: 9. Per the germline V gene, CDR1 is MDHEN and CDR2 is SYDVKM. This CDR3 comprises 15 residues. The CDR3 loop is CASSYGTGAGYEQYF. The DNA of the CDR3 is TGTGCCAGCAGCTACGGGACAGGGGCTGGGTACGAGCAGTACTTC.

This chain uses TRBV4-1 with TRBJ2-3; tentative D call: TRBD1 (6 bases). Germline V lookup: CDR1 MGHRA, CDR2 YSYEKL. The V end lost 1 base, the J end lost 2 bases, and 16 bases lay between the germline ends. CDR3 length equals 17 residues. The CDR3 loop reads CASSQVWGPPDTDTQYF. DNA for the CDR3: TGCGCCAGCAGCCAAGTTTGGGGGCCCCCCGACACAGATACGCAGTATTTT.

About this clone itself: Other DNA sequences in the sample encode the same CDR3. The genes are TRBV6-5 and TRBJ2-7; possibly TRBD2 for D (6 bases). Trimming left V 2 bases short and J 2 bases short, with 7 bases between. Germline V lookup: CDR1 MNHEY, CDR2 SVGAGI. The CDR3 contains 13 residues. CDR3 sequence (DNA): TGTGCCAGCAGTTACCGGGAGACCTACGAGCAGTACTTC. It specifies CASSYRETYEQYF.

CDR3 in DNA: TGTGCCAGCAGCCCGGGACAGGGGGTGGAAAAACTGTTTTTT. As protein: CASSPGQGVEKLFF. The V gene is TRBV9, the J gene TRBJ1-4; 11 positions agree with TRBD1. The V gene end was trimmed by 4 bases and the J gene end by 8 bases; junction bases not matched to a gene: 4. Germline CDR1 and CDR2: SGDLS and YYNGEE. The CDR3 is made up of 14 amino acids. The whole variable domain, remainder taken from reference TRBV9 and TRBJ1-4, is DSGVTQTPKHLITATGQRVTLRCSPRSGDLSVYWYQQSLDQGLQFLIQYYNGEERAKGNILERFSAQQFPDLHSELNLSSLELGDSALYFCASSPGQGVEKLFFGSGTQLSVL.

In regard to this clone: The junction departs from the called germline gene at one end, perhaps through a read error. V gene TRBV5-6 combines with J gene TRBJ2-7; perhaps TRBD1 as D (5 bases). This CDR3 is built from 13 residues. The germline gives CDR1 SGHDT, CDR2 YYEEEE. For the CDR3, the DNA is TGTGCCAGCAGTTTGGACAATGTCTACGAGCAGTACTTC. Protein product: CASSLDNVYEQYF.

V usage is TRBV4-3 and J usage is TRBJ1-5; 9 bases agree with TRBD1. The CDR3 length is 17 residues. CDR1 is LGHNA and CDR2 is YSLEER in the germline V gene. V trimming: 0 bases; J trimming: 8 bases; junction bases outside the gene matches: 11. The CDR3 DNA sequence: TGCGCCAGCAGCCAAGATCCAGTCGGGACAGGGAGTGAGCCCCAGCATTTT. Its protein product is CASSQDPVGTGSEPQHF.

This chain uses TRBV7-9 with TRBJ2-7; D is unclear. Trimming removed 3 bases at V and 2 bases at J, with 8 bases between. CDR1 is SEHNR and CDR2 is FQNEAQ in the germline V gene (reference sequence). The CDR3 consists of 13 residues. CDR3 coding DNA: TGTGCCAGCAGCTTTGAAAGCGCCTACGAGCAGTACTTC. It yields the protein CASSFESAYEQYF.